These T cell receptor beta chains were read from a single sample in a study of T-cell reconstitution after alpha-beta-depleted transplantation in children. TCRdb reprocessed the PCR reads via MiXCR and lists one record per CDR3 protein. The sample has about 480,000 distinct CDR3 sequences, around 12% seen once. Sequences were derived from PBMCs from the stem cell graft donor, sampled from the stem cell graft. Receptors were obtained from a human donor who donated a stem cell graft to a child with combined immunodeficiency. Each CDR3 is given with its conserved first and last residue. A D gene is named only where the DNA matches it firmly. Clone size, where shown, is once, few, many, or a class for clones that have expanded.

j_call d_call cdr3_length clone_size v_call cdr3_nt cdr3_aa
TRBJ2-3 . 15 many TRBV12-3/TRBV12-4 TGTGCCAGCAGTTTGGCAGTGGTAGGTGCAGATACGCAGTATTTT CASSLAVVGADTQYF
TRBJ1-4 . 13 . TRBV7-2 TGTGCCAGCAGCTTAAACCCTAATGAAAAACTGTTTTTT CASSLNPNEKLFF
TRBJ2-1 . 12 . TRBV7-2 TGTGCCTCCCGGACGGCGTGGAATGAGCAGTTCTTC CASRTAWNEQFF
TRBJ1-1 . 15 many TRBV6-5 TGTGCCAGCAGTTACTCGAGACGGGTGAACACTGAAGCTTTCTTT CASSYSRRVNTEAFF
TRBJ2-1 TRBD1 14 few TRBV20-1 TGCAGTGCTGACCAACCGGGACAGGGAGATGAGCAGTTCTTC CSADQPGQGDEQFF
TRBJ2-7 . 13 many TRBV29-1 TGCAGCGTTGAGACAGAATATCCCTACGAGCAGTACTTC CSVETEYPYEQYF
TRBJ1-4 . 14 few TRBV6-2/TRBV6-3 TGTGCCAGCTCGAGGGGGACGGAAAATGAAAAACTGTTTTTT CASSRGTENEKLFF
TRBJ1-1 . 12 few TRBV7-9 TGTGCCAGCAGCCTTATCGGCACTGAAGCTTTCTTT CASSLIGTEAFF
TRBJ2-1 . 17 few TRBV21-1 TGTGCCAGCAGCAAACCCAGTCGGACTAGCTGCTACAATGAGCAGTTCTTC CASSKPSRTSCYNEQFF
TRBJ2-7 . 13 . TRBV7-9 TGTGCCAGCAGCTCCTCGATTCCCGGCGAGCAGTACTTC CASSSSIPGEQYF
TRBJ1-1 . 12 few TRBV29-1 TGCAGCGGCCGACAGGTAAACACTGAAGCTTTCTTT CSGRQVNTEAFF
TRBJ2-2 . 22 many TRBV4-1 TGCGCCAGCAGCCAAGATCGTCAAGCTTCGGACAGCTCCCCCTCGGTCACCGGGGAGCTGTTTTTT CASSQDRQASDSSPSVTGELFF
TRBJ1-4 . 16 . TRBV28 TGTGCCAGCAGTTTATTTTGGCCCCTCCGGCGGGAAAAACTGTTTTTT CASSLFWPLRREKLFF
TRBJ2-3 TRBD1 14 many TRBV6-2/TRBV6-3 TGTGCCAGCAGACGACAGGGCTCCACAGATACGCAGTATTTT CASRRQGSTDTQYF
TRBJ2-1 TRBD2 14 many TRBV6-1 TGTGCCAGCAGATCAAGCGGGGGGGCCGACGAGCAGTTCTTC CASRSSGGADEQFF
TRBJ2-7 . 14 few TRBV30 TGTGCCTGGGGAAGCAGGGGTCCTTCGTACGAGCAGTACTTC CAWGSRGPSYEQYF